The entry below gives a single T cell receptor (beta chain) sequence along with its context. This entry belongs to a study of blood T cell repertoires in COVID-19. The germline V gene has CDR1 GTSNPN and CDR2 SVGIG (reference sequence). The CDR3 loop spans 15 amino acids. V was clipped by 0 bases and J by 10 bases, with 22 bases between them. Libraries were prepared by immunoSEQ multiplex PCR; TCRdb keeps only in-frame clonotypes and omits some of them. The table has roughly 400,000 clones, roughly 89% seen once; the top ten hold 10%. The source of this sequence is a woman aged 50 to 65 who had recovered from COVID-19. The sequencing input was PBMCs or T cells enriched from blood (not recorded which). J is TRBJ2-7 and V is TRBV30; possible D gene TRBD1, 6 bases. CDR3 bases: TGTGCCTGGAGTGTAGGTGGTACCGGCCAGGGGTTACAGTACTTC. This sequence encodes CAWSVGGTGQGLQYF.